This is a list of T cell receptor beta chains from one sample in a study of blood T cell repertoires in COVID-19. Some clones are missing from TCRdb's copy, which holds only in-frame ones; the method was immunoSEQ multiplex PCR. The sample lists around 230,000 clones, about nine tenths occurring once. Source material: PBMCs or T cells enriched from blood (not recorded which). The receptors were sampled from a man younger than 35 with acute COVID-19. Each CDR3 is given with its conserved first and last residue. Each record gives: clone size, D gene, V gene, J gene, CDR3 protein, CDR3 DNA. D genes are given only for firm matches. Clone size is not always given. Where it is, it says once, few, many or a class for expanded clones.

clone_size: -
d_call: TRBD2
v_call: TRBV3-1/TRBV3-2
j_call: TRBJ2-1
cdr3_aa: CASSLLLAGYNEQFF
cdr3_nt: TGTGCCAGCAGCCTCCTTCTAGCGGGTTACAATGAGCAGTTCTTC

clone_size: -
d_call: TRBD1
v_call: TRBV7-9
j_call: TRBJ2-1
cdr3_aa: CASSSPGQDYYNEQFF
cdr3_nt: TGTGCCAGCAGCTCCCCGGGACAGGACTACTACAATGAGCAGTTCTTC

clone_size: -
d_call: TRBD2
v_call: TRBV7-9
j_call: TRBJ2-7
cdr3_aa: CASSHGTSEYEQYF
cdr3_nt: TGTGCCAGCAGCCACGGGACTAGCGAGTACGAGCAGTACTTC

clone_size: few
d_call: TRBD2
v_call: TRBV5-4
j_call: TRBJ2-2
cdr3_aa: CASSLYVLAGDETGELFF
cdr3_nt: TGTGCCAGCAGCTTGTATGTACTAGCGGGAGATGAAACCGGGGAGCTGTTTTTT

clone_size: few
d_call: -
v_call: TRBV6-4
j_call: TRBJ2-3
cdr3_aa: CASSEAPGTDTQYF
cdr3_nt: TGTGCCAGCAGTGAAGCCCCCGGCACAGATACGCAGTATTTT

clone_size: -
d_call: TRBD2
v_call: TRBV4-1
j_call: TRBJ2-7
cdr3_aa: CASSLSGNSYEQYF
cdr3_nt: TGCGCCAGCAGCCTTAGCGGGAACTCCTACGAGCAGTACTTC

clone_size: -
d_call: -
v_call: TRBV27
j_call: TRBJ1-1
cdr3_aa: CASGEGGNEAFF
cdr3_nt: TGTGCCAGCGGGGAGGGTGGAAATGAAGCTTTCTTT

clone_size: -
d_call: -
v_call: TRBV28
j_call: TRBJ2-7
cdr3_aa: CASSTRVSPFGEQYF
cdr3_nt: TGTGCCAGCAGTACGCGGGTTTCCCCCTTTGGCGAGCAGTACTTC

clone_size: -
d_call: TRBD2
v_call: TRBV6-2/TRBV6-3
j_call: TRBJ2-7
cdr3_aa: CASSLSYRAGGSPYEQYF
cdr3_nt: TGTGCCAGCAGTCTCTCTTACCGCGCGGGAGGATCTCCCTATGAGCAGTACTTC

clone_size: once
d_call: -
v_call: TRBV28
j_call: TRBJ1-2
cdr3_aa: CASGGNYGYTF
cdr3_nt: TGTGCCAGCGGGGGGAACTATGGCTACACCTTC

clone_size: -
d_call: -
v_call: TRBV7-3
j_call: TRBJ1-1
cdr3_aa: CASSQGRGNTEAFF
cdr3_nt: TGTGCCAGCAGCCAAGGGAGGGGGAACACTGAAGCTTTCTTT

clone_size: -
d_call: TRBD2
v_call: TRBV5-7
j_call: TRBJ2-3
cdr3_aa: CASSLVICGLADTDTQYF
cdr3_nt: TGTGCCAGCAGCTTGGTTATTTGCGGACTAGCGGACACAGATACGCAGTATTTT

clone_size: -
d_call: TRBD1
v_call: TRBV4-1
j_call: TRBJ2-7
cdr3_aa: CASSQEGDRGNEQYF
cdr3_nt: TGCGCCAGCAGCCAAGAGGGCGACAGGGGGAACGAGCAGTACTTC

clone_size: -
d_call: TRBD2
v_call: TRBV7-9
j_call: TRBJ2-7
cdr3_aa: CASSPGTSGRSWSYEQYF
cdr3_nt: TGTGCCAGCAGCCCCGGGACTAGCGGAAGGTCGTGGTCCTACGAGCAGTACTTC

clone_size: few
d_call: -
v_call: TRBV18
j_call: TRBJ1-2
cdr3_aa: CASSPLRQGTIVNGYTF
cdr3_nt: TGTGCCAGCTCACCCCTTCGGCAGGGGACGATTGTAAATGGCTACACCTTC

clone_size: -
d_call: -
v_call: TRBV21-1
j_call: TRBJ1-2
cdr3_aa: CASSPDRHPHGYTF
cdr3_nt: TGTGCCAGCAGCCCGGATCGACACCCCCATGGCTACACCTTC

clone_size: -
d_call: TRBD1
v_call: TRBV11-3
j_call: TRBJ2-3
cdr3_aa: CASSLGYRGSTDTQYF
cdr3_nt: TGTGCCAGCAGCTTAGGGTACAGGGGGAGCACAGATACGCAGTATTTT

clone_size: -
d_call: -
v_call: TRBV3-1/TRBV3-2
j_call: TRBJ2-1
cdr3_aa: CASSQGPSSYNEQFF
cdr3_nt: TGTGCCAGCAGCCAAGGCCCGAGCTCCTACAATGAGCAGTTCTTC

clone_size: -
d_call: -
v_call: TRBV11-3
j_call: TRBJ1-4
cdr3_aa: CASSPQRGGQVEKLFF
cdr3_nt: TGTGCCAGCAGCCCCCAGCGCGGGGGTCAGGTGGAAAAACTGTTTTTT

clone_size: -
d_call: -
v_call: TRBV7-6
j_call: TRBJ2-3
cdr3_aa: CASSLFGASTDTQYF
cdr3_nt: TGTGCCAGCAGCTTATTCGGAGCTAGCACAGATACGCAGTATTTT

clone_size: -
d_call: TRBD1
v_call: TRBV5-4
j_call: TRBJ1-2
cdr3_aa: CASSLEMGQGAGGYTF
cdr3_nt: TGTGCCAGCAGCTTGGAGATGGGACAGGGGGCCGGTGGCTACACCTTC

clone_size: -
d_call: TRBD2
v_call: TRBV2
j_call: TRBJ2-1
cdr3_aa: CASRATSGSAGEQFF
cdr3_nt: TGTGCCAGCAGGGCGACTAGCGGGAGTGCGGGTGAGCAGTTCTTC

clone_size: -
d_call: TRBD2
v_call: TRBV30
j_call: TRBJ2-1
cdr3_aa: CAWSVQVNGRMNEQFF
cdr3_nt: TGTGCCTGGAGTGTACAGGTTAACGGGAGGATGAATGAGCAGTTCTTC

clone_size: -
d_call: -
v_call: TRBV20-1
j_call: TRBJ2-1
cdr3_aa: CSAHTRGEQFF
cdr3_nt: TGCAGTGCTCACACACGGGGAGAGCAGTTCTTC

clone_size: -
d_call: -
v_call: TRBV27
j_call: TRBJ1-6
cdr3_aa: CASRVRTDNNSPLHF
cdr3_nt: TGTGCCAGCAGGGTGAGGACAGATAATAATTCACCCCTCCACTTT

clone_size: once
d_call: TRBD2
v_call: TRBV28
j_call: TRBJ2-2
cdr3_aa: CASSQRKGLAGGHRELFF
cdr3_nt: TGTGCCAGCAGTCAAAGAAAGGGACTAGCGGGGGGACACCGGGAGCTGTTTTTT

clone_size: -
d_call: -
v_call: TRBV9
j_call: TRBJ2-7
cdr3_aa: CASSAQKSSYEQYF
cdr3_nt: TGTGCCAGCAGCGCCCAAAAGAGCTCCTACGAGCAGTACTTC

clone_size: -
d_call: -
v_call: TRBV12-3/TRBV12-4
j_call: TRBJ1-5
cdr3_aa: CASSLGGSQPQHF
cdr3_nt: TGTGCCAGCAGTTTAGGGGGCAGTCAGCCCCAGCATTTT

clone_size: -
d_call: -
v_call: TRBV4-1
j_call: TRBJ2-5
cdr3_aa: CASSRNPGVGETQYF
cdr3_nt: TGCGCCAGCAGCCGCAACCCAGGGGTAGGGGAGACCCAGTACTTC

clone_size: -
d_call: -
v_call: TRBV11-2
j_call: TRBJ1-1
cdr3_aa: CASITGNTEAFF
cdr3_nt: TGTGCCAGCATAACAGGAAACACTGAAGCTTTCTTT

clone_size: -
d_call: -
v_call: TRBV4-2
j_call: TRBJ2-3
cdr3_aa: CASSQERTGTDTQYF
cdr3_nt: TGTGCCAGCAGCCAAGAGCGAACAGGCACAGATACGCAGTATTTT

clone_size: once
d_call: -
v_call: TRBV5-1
j_call: TRBJ2-7
cdr3_aa: CASTPLAGYEQYF
cdr3_nt: TGCGCCAGCACCCCGCTGGCAGGTTACGAGCAGTACTTC

clone_size: -
d_call: TRBD1
v_call: TRBV28
j_call: TRBJ2-3
cdr3_aa: CASSKPGTGVSTDTQYF
cdr3_nt: TGTGCCAGCAGTAAACCCGGGACAGGAGTTAGCACAGATACGCAGTATTTT

clone_size: -
d_call: -
v_call: TRBV5-1
j_call: TRBJ1-2
cdr3_aa: CASSLESGGGYTF
cdr3_nt: TGCGCCAGCAGCTTGGAGTCCGGCGGTGGCTACACCTTC

clone_size: -
d_call: TRBD1
v_call: TRBV28
j_call: TRBJ1-4
cdr3_aa: CASSGQGDEKLFF
cdr3_nt: TGTGCCAGCTCAGGACAGGGGGATGAAAAACTGTTTTTT

clone_size: -
d_call: -
v_call: TRBV5-1
j_call: TRBJ1-1
cdr3_aa: CASSSGGNAEAFF
cdr3_nt: TGCGCCAGCAGTTCGGGGGGTAACGCTGAAGCTTTCTTT

clone_size: -
d_call: -
v_call: TRBV9
j_call: TRBJ1-2
cdr3_aa: CASSPSSGGYGYTF
cdr3_nt: TGTGCCAGCAGCCCCTCATCCGGGGGTTATGGCTACACCTTC

clone_size: -
d_call: -
v_call: TRBV4-1
j_call: TRBJ1-1
cdr3_aa: CASSMFEQANTEAFF
cdr3_nt: TGCGCCAGCAGTATGTTTGAACAGGCAAACACTGAAGCTTTCTTT

clone_size: -
d_call: -
v_call: TRBV19
j_call: TRBJ1-1
cdr3_aa: CASKEGGTEAFF
cdr3_nt: TGTGCCAGTAAGGAGGGTGGCACTGAAGCTTTCTTT

clone_size: -
d_call: TRBD1
v_call: TRBV27
j_call: TRBJ2-2
cdr3_aa: CASSLTPTGATGGELFF
cdr3_nt: TGTGCCAGCAGTCTTACCCCTACAGGGGCAACAGGGGGGGAGCTGTTTTTT

clone_size: -
d_call: TRBD1
v_call: TRBV19
j_call: TRBJ1-2
cdr3_aa: CASSTGGYGYTF
cdr3_nt: TGTGCCAGTAGTACAGGGGGCTATGGCTACACCTTC